Listed here is a single TCR beta chain. Trimming removed 6 bases at V and 0 bases at J, with 11 bases between. The CDR3 covers 14 residues. CDR1 is MDHEN and CDR2 is SYDVKM in the germline V gene. These data belong to a study of T cells in localized non-small cell lung cancer. The assay was immunoSEQ multiplex PCR, and TCRdb's table has in-frame clones only and misses some. Altogether some 24,000 clones are present, around 85% being singletons, with the ten largest covering 5% to 6.5%. The source is a male donor at least 60 years old with stage II squamous cell lung carcinoma. The material was peripheral blood, obtained before any cancer treatment. V usage is TRBV28 and J usage is TRBJ1-2; no firm D call. CDR3 in amino acids: CASSKPVANYGYTF. The CDR3 DNA sequence: TGTGCCAGCAGCAAACCAGTCGCTAACTATGGCTACACCTTC.